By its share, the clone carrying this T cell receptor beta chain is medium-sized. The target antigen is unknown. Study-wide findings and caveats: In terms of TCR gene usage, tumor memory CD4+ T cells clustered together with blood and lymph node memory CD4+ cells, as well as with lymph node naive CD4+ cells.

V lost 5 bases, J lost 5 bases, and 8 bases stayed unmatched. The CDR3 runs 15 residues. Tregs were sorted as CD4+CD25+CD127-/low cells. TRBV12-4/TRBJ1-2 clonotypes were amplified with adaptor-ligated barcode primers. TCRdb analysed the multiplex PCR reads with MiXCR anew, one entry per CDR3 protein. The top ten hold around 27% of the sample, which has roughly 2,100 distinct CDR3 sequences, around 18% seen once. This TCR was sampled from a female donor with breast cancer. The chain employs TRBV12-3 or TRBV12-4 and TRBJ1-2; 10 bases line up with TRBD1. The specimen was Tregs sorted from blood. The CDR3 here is CASSPSPGQGYGYTF. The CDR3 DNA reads TGTGCCAGCAGTCCTTCACCGGGACAGGGGTATGGCTACACCTTC.